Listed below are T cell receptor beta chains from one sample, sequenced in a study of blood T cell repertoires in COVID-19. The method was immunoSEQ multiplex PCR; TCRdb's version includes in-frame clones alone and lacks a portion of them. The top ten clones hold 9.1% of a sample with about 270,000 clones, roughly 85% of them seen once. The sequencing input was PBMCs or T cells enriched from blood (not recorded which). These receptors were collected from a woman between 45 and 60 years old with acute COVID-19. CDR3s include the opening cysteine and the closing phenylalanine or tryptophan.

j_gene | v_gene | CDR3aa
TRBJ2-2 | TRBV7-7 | CASSLASGLNTGELFF
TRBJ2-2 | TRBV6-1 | CASTKVAGDGELFF
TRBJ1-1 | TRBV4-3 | CASSLEGGSTEAFF
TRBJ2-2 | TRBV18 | CASSPKAQQGGTGELFF
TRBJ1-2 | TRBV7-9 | CASSVSSNLAGAPNYGYTF
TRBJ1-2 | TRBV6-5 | CASIGRDYGYTF
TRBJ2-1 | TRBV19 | CASSDWSSYNEQFF
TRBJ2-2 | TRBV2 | CASSEIVVTGELFF
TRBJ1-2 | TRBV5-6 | CASSLGAGQDPYGYTF
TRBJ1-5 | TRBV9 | CASSVAGTRDQPQHF
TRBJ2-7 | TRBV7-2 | CASSLGRASSYEQYF
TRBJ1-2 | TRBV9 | CASSVGGSLPTSF
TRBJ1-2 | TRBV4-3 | CASSTRREVGYTF
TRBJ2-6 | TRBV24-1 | CATSELDRAAGANVLTF
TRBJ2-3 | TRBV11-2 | CATGGAVDTDTQYF